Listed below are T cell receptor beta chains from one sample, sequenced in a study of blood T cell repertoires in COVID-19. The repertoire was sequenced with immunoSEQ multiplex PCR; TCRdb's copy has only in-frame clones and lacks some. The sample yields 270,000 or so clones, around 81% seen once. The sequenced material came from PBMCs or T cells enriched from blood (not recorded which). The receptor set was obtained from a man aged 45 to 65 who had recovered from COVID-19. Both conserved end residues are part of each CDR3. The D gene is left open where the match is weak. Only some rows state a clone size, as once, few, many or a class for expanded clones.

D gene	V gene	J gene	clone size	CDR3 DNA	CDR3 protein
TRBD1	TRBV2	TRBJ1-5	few	TGTGCCAGCAGGAAGGGGGCGGCACCTAGCAATCAGCCCCAGCATTTT	CASRKGAAPSNQPQHF
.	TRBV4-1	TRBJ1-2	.	TGCGCCAGCAGCCAGACAGGCTATGGCTACACCTTC	CASSQTGYGYTF
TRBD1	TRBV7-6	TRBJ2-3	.	TGTGCCAGCAGCTCACCCACCGGGACAGACACAGATACGCAGTATTTT	CASSSPTGTDTDTQYF
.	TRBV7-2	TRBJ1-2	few	TGTGCCAGCAGCTCGAGGGTTGGCTACACCTTC	CASSSRVGYTF
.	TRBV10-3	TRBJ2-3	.	TGTGCCACCTCGAGGGGGGAGGGCCTTCACGATACGCAGTATTTT	CATSRGEGLHDTQYF
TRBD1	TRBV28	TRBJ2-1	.	TGTGCCAGCAGGGCAGGGGGCTTAAGGAATGAGCAGTTCTTC	CASRAGGLRNEQFF
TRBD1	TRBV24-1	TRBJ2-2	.	TGTGCCACCGGGACAGGGGCCTCCGGGGAGCTGTTTTTT	CATGTGASGELFF
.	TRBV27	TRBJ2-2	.	TGTGCCAGCAGTTTATCTGCGTTGAACACCGGGGAGCTGTTTTTT	CASSLSALNTGELFF
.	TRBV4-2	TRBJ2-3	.	TGTGCCAGCAGCCGGCCGAGGGCGCAAGATACGCAGTATTTT	CASSRPRAQDTQYF
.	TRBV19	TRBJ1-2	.	TGTGCCAGTAAATCCGACAGTCCAATCTCTAACTATGGCTACACCTTC	CASKSDSPISNYGYTF
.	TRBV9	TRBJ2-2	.	TGTGCCAGCAGCGTAGGAGGAGCGGGCACCGGGGAGCTGTTTTTT	CASSVGGAGTGELFF
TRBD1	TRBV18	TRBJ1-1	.	TGTGCCAGCTCCCCTCAGGGGGCCACTGAAGCTTTCTTT	CASSPQGATEAFF
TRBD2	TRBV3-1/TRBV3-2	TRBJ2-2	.	TGTGCCAGCAGCCCTAGCGGGGGGGCAGCCGGGGAGCTGTTTTTT	CASSPSGGAAGELFF
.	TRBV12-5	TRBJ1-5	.	TGTGCTAGTGCCACAAACCAGGCCAATCAGCCCCAGCATTTT	CASATNQANQPQHF
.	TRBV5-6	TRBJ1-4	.	TGTGCCAGCAGCCCTACGGCGTCCCCAGGGGTGCGGGCTGAAAAACTGTTTTTT	CASSPTASPGVRAEKLFF
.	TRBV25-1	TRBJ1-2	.	TGTGCCAGCAGTGAGCCCCAGGGTTTCGATGGCTACACCTTC	CASSEPQGFDGYTF
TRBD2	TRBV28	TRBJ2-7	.	TGTGCCAGCAGGCCCGGGACTAGGGGGGACTCCCACGAGCAGTACTTC	CASRPGTRGDSHEQYF
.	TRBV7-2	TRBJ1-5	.	TGTGCCAGCAGCTTAGCGCTAACGGGGGGCACTCAGCCCCAGCATTTT	CASSLALTGGTQPQHF
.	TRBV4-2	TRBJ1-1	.	TGTGCCAGCAGCCAGAGGTCCCCCTTGGACACTGAAGCTTTCTTT	CASSQRSPLDTEAFF
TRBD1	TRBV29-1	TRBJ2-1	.	TGCAGCGTGGGACAGGGGATAAGCGGTGAGCAGTTCTTC	CSVGQGISGEQFF
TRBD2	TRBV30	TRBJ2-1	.	TGTGCCTGGAAGGCTAGCGGGGGGGACAAAGAGCAGTTCTTC	CAWKASGGDKEQFF
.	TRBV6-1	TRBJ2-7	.	TGTGCCAGCAGTGAAGACTATGAATACGAGCAGTACTTC	CASSEDYEYEQYF
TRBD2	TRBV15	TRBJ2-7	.	TGTGCCACCAGCAGAGACCATCTCCTAGCGGGAGTTGAGCAGTACTTC	CATSRDHLLAGVEQYF
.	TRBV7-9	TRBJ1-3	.	TGTGCCAGCAGCTTAGTTGGAGGACCCTCTGGAAACACCATATATTTT	CASSLVGGPSGNTIYF
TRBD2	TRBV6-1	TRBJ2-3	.	TGTGCCAGCAGTGCCCTAGTAGCGGGGGGTAAAGATACGCAGTATTTT	CASSALVAGGKDTQYF
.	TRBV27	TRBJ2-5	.	TGTGCCAGCAGTTTACCTCTAGCGCGCCAAGAGACCCAGTACTTC	CASSLPLARQETQYF
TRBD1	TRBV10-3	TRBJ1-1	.	TGTGCCGCTTCAAAGGGGGCCCCGGCCTTCTTT	CAASKGAPAFF